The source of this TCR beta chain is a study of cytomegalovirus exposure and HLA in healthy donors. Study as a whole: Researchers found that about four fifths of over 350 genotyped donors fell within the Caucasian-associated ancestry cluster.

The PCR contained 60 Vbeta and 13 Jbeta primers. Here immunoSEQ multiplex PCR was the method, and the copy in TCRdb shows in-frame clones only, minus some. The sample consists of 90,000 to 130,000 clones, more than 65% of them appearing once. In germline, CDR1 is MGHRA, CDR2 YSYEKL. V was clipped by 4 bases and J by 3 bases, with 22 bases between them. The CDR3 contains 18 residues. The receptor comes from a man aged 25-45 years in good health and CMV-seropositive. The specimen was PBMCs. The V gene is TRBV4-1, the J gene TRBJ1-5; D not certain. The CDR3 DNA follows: TGCGCCAGCAGCCGAGGAAATCGCCTTGTTCGAGACAATCAGCCCCAGCATTTT. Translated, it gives CASSRGNRLVRDNQPQHF.